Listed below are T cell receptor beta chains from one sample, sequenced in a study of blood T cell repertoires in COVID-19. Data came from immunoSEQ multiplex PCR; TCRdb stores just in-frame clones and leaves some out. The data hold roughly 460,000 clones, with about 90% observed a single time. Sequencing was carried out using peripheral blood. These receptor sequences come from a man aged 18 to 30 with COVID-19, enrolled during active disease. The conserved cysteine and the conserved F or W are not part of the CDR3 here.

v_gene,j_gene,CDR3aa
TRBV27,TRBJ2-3,ASSPWGEGTDTQY
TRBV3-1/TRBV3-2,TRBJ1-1,ASSPLRDNPEAF
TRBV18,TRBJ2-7,ASSPPSGNYEQY
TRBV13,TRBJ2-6,ASSPMSSGANVLT
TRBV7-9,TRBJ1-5,ASSPGVGPQH
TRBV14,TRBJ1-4,ASSQWGSGLGEKLF
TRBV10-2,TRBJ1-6,ASSRDYYNSPLH
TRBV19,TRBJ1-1,ASRGRVTEAF
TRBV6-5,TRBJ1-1,ASSSQGRFGAF
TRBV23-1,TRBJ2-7,ASSLTGRDRDTYEQY
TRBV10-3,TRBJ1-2,AISDTGSYGYT
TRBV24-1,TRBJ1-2,ATSDQGGDGYT
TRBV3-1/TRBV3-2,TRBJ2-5,ACGTRIVETQY
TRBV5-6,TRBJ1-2,ASSLRGSNYGYT
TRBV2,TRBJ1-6,ASSDPGTFGWSLH
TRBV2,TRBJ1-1,ASSTDRATEAF
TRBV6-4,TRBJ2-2,ASSEIEFGELF
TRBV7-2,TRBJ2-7,ASSLVAGKHEQY
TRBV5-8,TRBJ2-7,ASSFSSYEQY
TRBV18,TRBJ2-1,ASSLSARTGGNEQF
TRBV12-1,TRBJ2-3,ASSFSPLLGGSGTDTQY
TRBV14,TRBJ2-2,ASSQEGGRSPGELF
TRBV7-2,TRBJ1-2,ASSYRQDYGYT
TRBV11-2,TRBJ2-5,ASSFGTVSQETQY
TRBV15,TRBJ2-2,ATSRTGQGHTGELF